The 5 T cell receptor beta chains below come from one sample, sequenced in a study of blood T cell repertoires in COVID-19. Assay: immunoSEQ multiplex PCR; the TCRdb copy retains only in-frame clones and omits some. The sample includes hundreds of thousands of clones, 70% to 90% of them seen just once. Specimen: PBMCs or T cells enriched from blood (not recorded which). These TCRs come from a woman in her 40s with acute COVID-19.

On this clone: The sample carries other DNA sequences with the same CDR3. V is TRBV3-1 (or the pseudogene TRBV3-2) and J is TRBJ1-1, with a weak D call TRBD1 (5 bases). The germline V gene encodes CDR1 LGHDT and CDR2 YNNKEL (reference sequence). The CDR3 is 13 amino acids. V lost 3 bases and J 0 bases, leaving 5 bases between the germline ends. For the CDR3, the DNA is TGTGCCAGCAGCCAGACAGTGAACACTGAAGCTTTCTTT. Protein product: CASSQTVNTEAFF.

CDR3 protein: CASTRTGANTIYF. Here the CDR3 DNA reads TGTGCCAGCACCCGGACAGGGGCGAACACCATATATTTT. The J gene is TRBJ1-3, the V gene TRBV3-1 (or the pseudogene TRBV3-2), with 9 bases matching TRBD1. The CDR3 totals 13 residues. The V gene's germline CDR1 is LGHDT and CDR2 YNNKEL (reference sequence). J was trimmed by 7 bases and V by 7 bases; bases with no gene match: 5.

This clone was detected only once. The junction and the germline gene differ at one end; a read error may be behind it. This chain connects TRBV19 to TRBJ2-7; TRBD1 aligns across 7 bases. Germline V CDR1 and CDR2: LNHDA, SQIVND (reference sequence). This CDR3 region has 15 residues. CDR3 loop: CASSRTGAASHEQYF. Here the CDR3 DNA reads TGTGCCAGTAGTCGAACAGGGGCCGCCTCCCACGAGCAGTACTTC.

This clone came up a few times. The rearrangement links TRBV5-6 to TRBJ2-2, with 7 bases lining up with TRBD1. The germline gives CDR1 SGHDT, CDR2 YYEEEE. Germline trimming cut 2 bases from V and 7 bases from J; bases unmatched to any gene: 8. CDR3 length: 15 residues. CDR3 amino acids: CASSFEDRASGELFF. CDR3 sequence (DNA): TGTGCCAGCAGCTTTGAAGACAGGGCCAGCGGGGAGCTGTTTTTT.

V usage is TRBV2 and J usage is TRBJ2-7; TRBD1 matches at 7 bases. J lost 5 bases, V lost 6 bases, and 10 bases had no gene match. Germline V gene sequence: CDR1 SNHLY, CDR2 FYNNEI. The CDR3 has 14 residues. The CDR3 loop reads CASSLQGWSNEQYF. CDR3 nucleotide sequence: TGTGCCAGCAGCCTACAGGGGTGGAGTAACGAGCAGTACTTC. Based on the CDR3 plus reference TRBV2 and TRBJ2-7, the full variable domain is EPEVTQTPSHQVTQMGQEVILRCVPISNHLYFYWYRQILGQKVEFLVSFYNNEISEKSEIFDDQFSVERPDGSNFTLKIRSTKLEDSAMYFCASSLQGWSNEQYFGPGTRLTVT.